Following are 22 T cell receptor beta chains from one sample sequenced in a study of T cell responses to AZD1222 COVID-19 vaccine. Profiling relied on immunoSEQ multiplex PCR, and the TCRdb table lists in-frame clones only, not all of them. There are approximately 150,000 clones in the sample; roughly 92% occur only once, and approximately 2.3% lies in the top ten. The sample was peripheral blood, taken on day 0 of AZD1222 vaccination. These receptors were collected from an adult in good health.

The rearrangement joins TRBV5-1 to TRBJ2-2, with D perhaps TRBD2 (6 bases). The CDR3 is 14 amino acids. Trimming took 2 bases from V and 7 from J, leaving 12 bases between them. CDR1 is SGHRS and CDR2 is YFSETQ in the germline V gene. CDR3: CASSLLYSGGELFF. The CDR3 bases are TGCGCCAGCAGCTTACTTTATAGCGGCGGGGAGCTGTTTTTT.

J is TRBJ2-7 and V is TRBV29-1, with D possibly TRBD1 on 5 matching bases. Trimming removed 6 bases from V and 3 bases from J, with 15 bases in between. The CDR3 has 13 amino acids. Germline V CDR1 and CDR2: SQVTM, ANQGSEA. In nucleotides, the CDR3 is TGCAGCGTGCTCAGGGCAGGGTACTACGAGCAGTACTTC. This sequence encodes CSVLRAGYYEQYF.

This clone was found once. In nucleotides, the CDR3 is TGCGCCAGCAGCTTGAGGAGTCGTAATGAAAAACTGTTTTTT. This codes for CASSLRSRNEKLFF. The gene calls are TRBV5-1 and TRBJ1-4; D remains unclear. CDR3 length: 14 residues. The V end was cut by 1 base, the J end by 4 bases, with 8 bases between. The germline V gene has CDR1 SGHRS and CDR2 YFSETQ. The full variable domain, in which reference TRBV5-1 and TRBJ1-4 provide the parts outside the CDR3, is KAGVTQTPRYLIKTRGQQVTLSCSPISGHRSVSWYQQTPGQGLQFLFEYFSETQRNKGNFPGRFSGRQFSNSRSEMNVSTLELGDSALYLCASSLRSRNEKLFFGSGTQLSVL.

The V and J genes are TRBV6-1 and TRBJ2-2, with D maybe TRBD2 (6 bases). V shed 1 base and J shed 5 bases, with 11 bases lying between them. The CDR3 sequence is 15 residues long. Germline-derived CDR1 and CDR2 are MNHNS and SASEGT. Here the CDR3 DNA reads TGTGCCAGCAGTGAAGGCCAGACTAGGACCGGGGAGCTGTTTTTT. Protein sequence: CASSEGQTRTGELFF.

The CDR3 reads CASSHREHVSSAKNIQYF. In DNA, the CDR3 is TGTGCCAGCAGTCACAGGGAGCACGTCAGTTCAGCCAAAAACATTCAGTACTTC. The rearrangement joins TRBV6-4 to TRBJ2-4; TRBD1 might be the D (6 bases). V lost 5 bases, J lost 0 bases, and 20 bases lay in between. Per germline, CDR1 MRHNA and CDR2 SNTAGT. The CDR3 sequence is 18 residues long.

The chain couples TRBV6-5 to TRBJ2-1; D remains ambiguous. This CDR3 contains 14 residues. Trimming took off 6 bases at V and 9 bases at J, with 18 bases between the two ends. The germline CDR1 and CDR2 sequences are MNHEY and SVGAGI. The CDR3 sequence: CASSPFGVRSEQFF. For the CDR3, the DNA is TGTGCCAGCAGCCCCTTTGGGGTACGCAGTGAGCAGTTCTTC.

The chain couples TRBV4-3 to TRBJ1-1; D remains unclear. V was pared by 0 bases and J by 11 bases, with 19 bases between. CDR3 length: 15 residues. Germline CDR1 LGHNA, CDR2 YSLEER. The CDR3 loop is CASSQEFVEWVGAFF. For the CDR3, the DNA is TGCGCCAGCAGCCAAGAATTTGTGGAGTGGGTTGGGGCTTTCTTT.

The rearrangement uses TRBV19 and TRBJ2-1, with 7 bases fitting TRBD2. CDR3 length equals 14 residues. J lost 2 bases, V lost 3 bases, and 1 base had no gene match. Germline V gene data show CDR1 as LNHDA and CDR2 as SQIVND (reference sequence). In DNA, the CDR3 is TGTGCCAGTAGTATCGGGACTACCTACAATGAGCAGTTCTTC. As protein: CASSIGTTYNEQFF.

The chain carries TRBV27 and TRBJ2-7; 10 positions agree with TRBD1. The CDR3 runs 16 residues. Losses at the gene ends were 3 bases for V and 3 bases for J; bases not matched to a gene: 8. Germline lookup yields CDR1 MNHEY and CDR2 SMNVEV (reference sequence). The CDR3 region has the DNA TGTGCCAGCAGTTTGAGGGGAGGGGACAGGGGCTACGAGCAGTACTTC. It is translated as CASSLRGGDRGYEQYF.

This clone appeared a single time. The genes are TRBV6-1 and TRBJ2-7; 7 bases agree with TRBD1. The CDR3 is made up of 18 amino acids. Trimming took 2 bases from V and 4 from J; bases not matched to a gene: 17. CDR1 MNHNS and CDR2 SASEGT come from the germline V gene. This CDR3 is CASSESLGSTGVSYEQYF. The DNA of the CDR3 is TGTGCCAGCAGTGAATCCTTAGGTAGTACAGGGGTCTCTTACGAGCAGTACTTC.

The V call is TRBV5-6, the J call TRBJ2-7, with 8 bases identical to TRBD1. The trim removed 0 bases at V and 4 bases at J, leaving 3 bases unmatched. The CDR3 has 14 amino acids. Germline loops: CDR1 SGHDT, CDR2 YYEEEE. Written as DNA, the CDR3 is TGTGCCAGCAGCTTGGGGACAGGGATTTACGAGCAGTACTTC. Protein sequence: CASSLGTGIYEQYF.

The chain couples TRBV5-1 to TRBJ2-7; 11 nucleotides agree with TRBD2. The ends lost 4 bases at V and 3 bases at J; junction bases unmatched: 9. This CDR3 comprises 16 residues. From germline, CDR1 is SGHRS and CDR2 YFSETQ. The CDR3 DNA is TGCGCCAGCAGCCTAGAACCCGGGACTAGCGGCTACGAGCAGTACTTC. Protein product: CASSLEPGTSGYEQYF.

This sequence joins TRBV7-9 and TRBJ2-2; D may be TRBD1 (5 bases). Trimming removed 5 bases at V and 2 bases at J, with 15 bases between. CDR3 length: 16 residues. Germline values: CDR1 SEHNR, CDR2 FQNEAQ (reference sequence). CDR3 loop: CASSPVVGVNTGELFF. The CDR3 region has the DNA TGTGCCAGCAGCCCCGTGGTAGGGGTAAACACCGGGGAGCTGTTTTTT.

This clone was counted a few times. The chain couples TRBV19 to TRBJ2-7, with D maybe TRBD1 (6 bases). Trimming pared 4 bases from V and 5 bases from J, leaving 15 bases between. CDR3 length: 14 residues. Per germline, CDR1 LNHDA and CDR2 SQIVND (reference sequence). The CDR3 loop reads CASSSEWGRDEQYF. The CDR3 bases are TGTGCCAGTAGTAGTGAATGGGGGCGGGACGAGCAGTACTTC.

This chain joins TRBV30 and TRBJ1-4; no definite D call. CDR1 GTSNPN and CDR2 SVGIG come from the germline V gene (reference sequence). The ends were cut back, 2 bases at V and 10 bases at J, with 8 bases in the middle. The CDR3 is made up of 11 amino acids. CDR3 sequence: CAWSLTGKLFF. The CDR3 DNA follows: TGTGCCTGGAGTTTGACGGGAAAACTGTTTTTT.

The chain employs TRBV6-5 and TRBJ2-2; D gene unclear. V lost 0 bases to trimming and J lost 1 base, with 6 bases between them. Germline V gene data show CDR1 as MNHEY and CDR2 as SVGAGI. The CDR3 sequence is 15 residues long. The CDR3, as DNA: TGTGCCAGCAGTTACTCGAGGATGAACACCGGGGAGCTGTTTTTT. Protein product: CASSYSRMNTGELFF.

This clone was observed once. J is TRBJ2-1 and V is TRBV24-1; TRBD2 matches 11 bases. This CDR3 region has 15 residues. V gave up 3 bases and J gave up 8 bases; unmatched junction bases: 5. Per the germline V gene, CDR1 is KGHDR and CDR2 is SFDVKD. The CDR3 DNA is TGTGCCACCAGTGATGTGGGACTAGCGGAGGATGAGCAGTTCTTC. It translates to CATSDVGLAEDEQFF.

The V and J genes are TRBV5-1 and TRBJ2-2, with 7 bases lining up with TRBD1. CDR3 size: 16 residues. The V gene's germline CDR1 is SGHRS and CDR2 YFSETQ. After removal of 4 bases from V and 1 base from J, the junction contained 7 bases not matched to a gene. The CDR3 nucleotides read TGCGCCAGCAGCCATTACAGGGGAGAGAACACCGGGGAGCTGTTTTTT. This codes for CASSHYRGENTGELFF.

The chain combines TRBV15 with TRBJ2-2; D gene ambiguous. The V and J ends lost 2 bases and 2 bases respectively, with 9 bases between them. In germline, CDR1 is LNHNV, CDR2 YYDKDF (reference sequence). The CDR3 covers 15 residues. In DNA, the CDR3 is TGTGCCACCAGCAGACCTCGACCCAACACCGGGGAGCTGTTTTTT. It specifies CATSRPRPNTGELFF.

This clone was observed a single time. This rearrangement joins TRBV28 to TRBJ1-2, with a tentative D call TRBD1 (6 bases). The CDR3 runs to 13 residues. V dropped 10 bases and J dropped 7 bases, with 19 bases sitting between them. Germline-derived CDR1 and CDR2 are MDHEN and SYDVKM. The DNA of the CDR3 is TGTGCCACCTCATCGGGGGGGCGCTTTGGCTACACCTTC. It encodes CATSSGGRFGYTF.

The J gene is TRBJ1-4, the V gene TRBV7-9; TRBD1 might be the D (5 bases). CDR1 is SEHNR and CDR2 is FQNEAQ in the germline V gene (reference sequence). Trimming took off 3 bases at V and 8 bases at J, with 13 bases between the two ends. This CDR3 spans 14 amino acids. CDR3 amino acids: CASSFSSQGEKLFF. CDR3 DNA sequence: TGTGCCAGCAGCTTTTCCTCCCAGGGAGAAAAACTGTTTTTT. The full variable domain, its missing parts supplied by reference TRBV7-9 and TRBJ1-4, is DTGVSQNPRHKITKRGQNVTFRCDPISEHNRLYWYRQTLGQGPEFLTYFQNEAQLEKSRLLSDRFSAERPKGSFSTLEIQRTEQGDSAMYLCASSFSSQGEKLFFGSGTQLSVL.

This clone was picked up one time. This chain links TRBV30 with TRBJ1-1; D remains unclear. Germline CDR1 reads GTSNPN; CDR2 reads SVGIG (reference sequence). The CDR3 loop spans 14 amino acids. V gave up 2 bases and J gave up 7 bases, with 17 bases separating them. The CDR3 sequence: CAWSIPQLRGEAFF. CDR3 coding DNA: TGTGCCTGGAGTATCCCACAGTTGCGGGGTGAAGCTTTCTTT.